This passage covers 24 T cell receptor beta chains from one sample sequenced in a study of control samples from healthy donors and cancer patients. Some clones are missing from TCRdb's copy, which holds only in-frame ones; the method was immunoSEQ multiplex PCR. The sample has 150,000 to 200,000 clones; around 88% are singletons. The sample comprised blood. All receptors come from a woman aged 25 to 39 in good health.

This chain links TRBV6-5 with TRBJ1-1, with D possibly TRBD1 on 5 matching bases. The CDR3 is 14 amino acids. Germline values: CDR1 MNHEY, CDR2 SVGAGI. Trimming stripped 5 bases from V and 6 bases from J, with 16 bases between. This chain's CDR3 is CASSQSGWEAEAFF. In DNA, the CDR3 is TGTGCCAGCAGTCAATCAGGGTGGGAGGCTGAAGCTTTCTTT.

The chain is built from TRBV3-1 (or the pseudogene TRBV3-2) and TRBJ2-1; 12 nucleotides align to TRBD2. Germline V lookup: CDR1 LGHDT, CDR2 YNNKEL (reference sequence). This CDR3 comprises 19 residues. Trimming removed 4 bases from V and 4 bases from J; junction bases left unmatched: 14. The CDR3, as DNA: TGTGCCAGCAGCCTAGGACTAGCGGGACTAAGAGGGAGGTACAATGAGCAGTTCTTC. Its translation: CASSLGLAGLRGRYNEQFF.

This chain uses TRBV15 with TRBJ1-1; D might be TRBD1 (5 bases). The V gene lost 3 bases and the J gene lost 1 base, with 12 bases spanning the gap. The CDR3 extends over 15 amino acids. Germline-derived CDR1 and CDR2 are LNHNV and YYDKDF (reference sequence). CDR3 loop: CATSRRMQGNTEAFF. Here the CDR3 DNA reads TGTGCCACCAGCAGGAGGATGCAGGGGAACACTGAAGCTTTCTTT.

This clone was seen just once. The CDR3 coding sequence is TGCGCCAGCAGCTATATCGGGGGGGACACTGAAGCTTTCTTT. This encodes CASSYIGGDTEAFF. The chain recombines TRBV5-1 with TRBJ1-1, with D perhaps TRBD1 (5 bases). Trimming shortened V by 3 bases and J by 3 bases, and 12 bases separated the two germline ends. This CDR3 is built from 14 residues. In germline, CDR1 is SGHRS, CDR2 YFSETQ. Full variable domain (outside the CDR3, taken from reference TRBV5-1 and TRBJ1-1): KAGVTQTPRYLIKTRGQQVTLSCSPISGHRSVSWYQQTPGQGLQFLFEYFSETQRNKGNFPGRFSGRQFSNSRSEMNVSTLELGDSALYLCASSYIGGDTEAFFGQGTRLTVV.

In this sample, this clone turned up once. The chain joins TRBV4-1 to TRBJ2-7; 12 nucleotides align to TRBD2. The V gene's germline CDR1 is MGHRA and CDR2 YSYEKL. The CDR3 has 15 amino acids. V gave up 7 bases and J gave up 5 bases; unmatched junction bases: 9. CDR3 sequence: CASTPTSGRSHEQYF. The CDR3 DNA reads TGCGCCAGCACTCCGACTAGCGGGAGATCCCACGAGCAGTACTTC.

This clone was found once. The V gene is TRBV3-1 (or the pseudogene TRBV3-2), the J gene TRBJ2-1, with D unresolved. V shed 1 base and J shed 13 bases, with 11 bases lying between them. The CDR3 runs to 12 residues. Germline V gene lookup returns CDR1 LGHDT and CDR2 YNNKEL (reference sequence). CDR3 nucleotides: TGTGCCAGCAGCCAAGCGAGTAGTACACAGTTCTTC. It is translated as CASSQASSTQFF.

The V gene is TRBV6-5, the J gene TRBJ2-5; a weak D match, TRBD2 (6 bases). Germline V gene lookup returns CDR1 MNHEY and CDR2 SVGAGI. The V end was cut by 10 bases, the J end by 5 bases, with 17 bases between. This CDR3 comprises 13 residues. This CDR3 reads CATSGTQSETQYF. The CDR3 DNA follows: TGTGCCACCTCCGGGACTCAGAGCGAGACCCAGTACTTC.

This clone was observed a handful of times. The chain has TRBV6-1 and TRBJ2-1; 9 bases agree with TRBD2. Trimming took 0 bases from V and 6 from J; bases not matched to a gene: 6. This CDR3 comprises 16 residues. Germline V CDR1 and CDR2: MNHNS, SASEGT. This CDR3 reads CASSEALAGGPNEQFF. The CDR3 nucleotides read TGTGCCAGCAGTGAAGCGCTGGCGGGAGGGCCCAATGAGCAGTTCTTC.

This chain uses TRBV24-1 with TRBJ1-5, with D possibly TRBD1 on 6 matching bases. The ends were cut back, 4 bases at V and 6 bases at J, with 6 bases in the middle. CDR3 size: 12 residues. In germline, CDR1 is KGHDR, CDR2 SFDVKD. CDR3 nucleotides: TGTGCCACCAGTGAACAGGGTCAGCCCCAGCATTTT. Translated, it gives CATSEQGQPQHF.

CDR3 DNA sequence: TGCGCCAGCAGCTTGGAACCAGACAACAATCAGCCCCAGCATTTT. Translation gives CASSLEPDNNQPQHF. The chain couples TRBV5-1 to TRBJ1-5; no definite D call. This CDR3 is built from 15 residues. Germline V gene data show CDR1 as SGHRS and CDR2 as YFSETQ. V was shortened by 0 bases and J by 3 bases, with 10 bases between the two germline ends.

Note on this clone: Other DNA sequences in the same sample also yield this CDR3. The chain links TRBV28 to TRBJ1-4; D unclear. CDR1 is MDHEN and CDR2 is SYDVKM in the germline V gene. The CDR3 spans 13 residues. V shed 2 bases and J shed 7 bases, with 8 bases lying between them. The CDR3 sequence: CASSLMGSEKLFF. For the CDR3, the DNA is TGTGCCAGCAGTTTAATGGGTAGTGAAAAACTGTTTTTT.

This chain uses TRBV4-1 with TRBJ2-2; no definite D call. Per the germline V gene, CDR1 is MGHRA and CDR2 is YSYEKL. Trimming cost V 7 bases and J 6 bases, with 6 bases left between them. The CDR3 is made up of 11 amino acids. The CDR3 protein is CASKWAGELFF. DNA for the CDR3: TGCGCCAGCAAGTGGGCCGGGGAGCTGTTTTTT.

This chain joins TRBV3-1 (or the pseudogene TRBV3-2) and TRBJ1-1; D perhaps matches TRBD1 (5 bases). The CDR3 extends over 15 amino acids. Per germline, CDR1 LGHDT and CDR2 YNNKEL (reference sequence). Trimming shortened V by 2 bases and J by 5 bases, and 15 bases separated the two germline ends. This chain's CDR3 is CASSQYQGEGTEAFF. CDR3 coding DNA: TGTGCCAGCAGCCAATACCAGGGAGAGGGGACTGAAGCTTTCTTT.

The chain joins TRBV5-1 to TRBJ2-5, with D possibly matching TRBD2 (5 bases). V lost 0 bases and J 3 bases, leaving 9 bases between the germline ends. This CDR3 spans 14 amino acids. Germline lookup yields CDR1 SGHRS and CDR2 YFSETQ. CDR3: CASSLESREETQYF. Written as DNA, the CDR3 is TGCGCCAGCAGCTTGGAATCGCGGGAAGAGACCCAGTACTTC.

The V call is TRBV5-4, the J call TRBJ1-1, with D possibly matching TRBD1 (6 bases). Germline V lookup: CDR1 SGHNT, CDR2 YYREEE (reference sequence). This CDR3 contains 15 residues. Between the trimmed V and J ends, which lost 4 bases and 1 base, there was a span of 14 bases. The DNA of the CDR3 is TGTGCCAGCAGCCCGCAGGGGCGGCCGAACACTGAAGCTTTCTTT. This gives the protein CASSPQGRPNTEAFF.

The chain has TRBV28 and TRBJ2-7, with 11 bases that match TRBD2. The V and J ends lost 5 bases and 0 bases, in that order; junction bases with no gene match: 3. The CDR3 spans 15 residues. Germline CDR1 is MDHEN and CDR2 is SYDVKM. CDR3 bases: TGTGCCAGCAGTCCTCTAGCGGGGGGCTCCTACGAGCAGTACTTC. Translated: CASSPLAGGSYEQYF.

This clone turned up a few times. J is TRBJ2-7 and V is TRBV5-1, with 9 bases aligning to TRBD1. CDR3 length equals 14 residues. J gave up 3 bases and V 3 bases, and 4 bases lay outside the gene matches. CDR1 SGHRS and CDR2 YFSETQ come from the germline V gene. CDR3 loop: CASSSGTGNYEQYF. The CDR3 DNA reads TGCGCCAGCAGCTCCGGGACAGGGAACTACGAGCAGTACTTC.

This clone was observed a handful of times. The rearrangement joins TRBV3-1 (or the pseudogene TRBV3-2) to TRBJ1-6; D uncertain. Trimming left V 3 bases short and J 6 bases short, with 9 bases between. The CDR3 totals 14 residues. The V gene's germline CDR1 is LGHDT and CDR2 YNNKEL (reference sequence). The CDR3 coding sequence is TGTGCCAGCAGCCACGGGCTAGCTAATTCACCCCTCCACTTT. It codes for CASSHGLANSPLHF.

The rearrangement joins TRBV27 to TRBJ2-1; D is possibly TRBD2 (6 bases). Germline CDR1 is MNHEY and CDR2 is SMNVEV (reference sequence). V was clipped by 0 bases and J by 7 bases, with 19 bases between them. The CDR3 is 17 amino acids. CDR3 loop: CASSLSKLYGGANEQFF. The CDR3 region has the DNA TGTGCCAGCAGTTTATCTAAACTCTATGGCGGGGCGAATGAGCAGTTCTTC.

The chain has TRBV27 and TRBJ2-2; D is unclear. Germline CDR1 reads MNHEY; CDR2 reads SMNVEV (reference sequence). The CDR3 contains 15 residues. The V end lost 0 bases, the J end lost 8 bases, and 13 bases lay between the germline ends. CDR3 sequence: CASSLSQGVRGELFF. The CDR3 region has the DNA TGTGCCAGCAGTTTATCCCAAGGCGTGAGGGGGGAGCTGTTTTTT.

The V gene is TRBV6-4, the J gene TRBJ2-3; possibly TRBD1 for D (5 bases). The CDR3 covers 15 residues. Trimming stripped 3 bases from V and 8 bases from J, with 18 bases between. The V gene's germline CDR1 is MRHNA and CDR2 SNTAGT. CDR3 nucleotides: TGTGCCAGCAGTGAAGATGCCCTAGGAAGGGGTACGCAGTATTTT. It encodes CASSEDALGRGTQYF.

J is TRBJ2-2 and V is TRBV19, with D possibly matching TRBD2 (6 bases). Trimming left V 6 bases short and J 5 bases short, with 7 bases between. The CDR3 sequence is 12 residues long. Germline V CDR1 and CDR2: LNHDA, SQIVND (reference sequence). CDR3 nucleotides: TGTGCCAGTAGGCGGGGTACCGGGGAGCTGTTTTTT. Encoded protein: CASRRGTGELFF.

This chain joins TRBV19 and TRBJ1-2, with D hard to call. The V and J ends lost 2 bases and 4 bases respectively, with 8 bases between them. This CDR3 has 13 amino acids. Germline lookup yields CDR1 LNHDA and CDR2 SQIVND (reference sequence). The CDR3 sequence is CASSISHGYGYTF. For the CDR3, the DNA is TGTGCCAGTAGTATATCGCACGGCTATGGCTACACCTTC.

This rearrangement joins TRBV6-4 to TRBJ1-5; D is undetermined. V lost 8 bases and J 9 bases, leaving 5 bases between the germline ends. Germline V gives CDR1 MRHNA, CDR2 SNTAGT. The CDR3 is 9 residues long. The CDR3 loop is CASVPPQHF. The CDR3 region has the DNA TGTGCCAGCGTCCCGCCCCAGCATTTT.